This T cell receptor beta chain was retrieved from a study of neurological immune-mediated disorders. This clonotype was seen ten or more times. TCRdb used MiXCR to reprocess the 5' RACE reads, holding one entry per CDR3 protein. The table shows 65,000 to 70,000 distinct CDR3 sequences, with about 4% occurring only once. CDR1 is SNHLY, CDR2 FYNNEI, per germline. CDR3 length: 13 residues. V shed 6 bases, J shed 15 bases, and the junction held 14 bases outside the gene matches. V is TRBV2 and J is TRBJ1-5, with 7 positions matching TRBD1. The sample consisted of PBMCs. This sequence was found in a man aged 50-60 years with multiple sclerosis. CDR3 nucleotides: TGTGCCAGCAGACCCACGGCAGGGGGACTAATGCATTTT. Translated, it gives CASRPTAGGLMHF. The full variable domain, completed using reference TRBV2 and TRBJ1-5, is EPEVTQTPSHQVTQMGQEVILRCVPISNHLYFYWYRQILGQKVEFLVSFYNNEISEKSEIFDDQFSVERPDGSNFTLKIRSTKLEDSAMYFCASRPTAGGLMHFGDGTRLSIL.